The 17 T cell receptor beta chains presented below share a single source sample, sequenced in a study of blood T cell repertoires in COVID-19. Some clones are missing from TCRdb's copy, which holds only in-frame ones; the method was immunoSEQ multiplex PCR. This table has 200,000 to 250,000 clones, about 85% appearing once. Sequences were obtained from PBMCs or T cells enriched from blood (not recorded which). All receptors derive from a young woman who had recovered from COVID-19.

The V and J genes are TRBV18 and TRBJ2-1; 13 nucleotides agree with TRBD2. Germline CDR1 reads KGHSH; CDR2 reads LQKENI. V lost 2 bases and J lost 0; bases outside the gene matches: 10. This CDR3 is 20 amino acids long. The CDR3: CASSPSAGLAGPSSYNEQFF. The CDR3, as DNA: TGTGCCAGCTCACCAAGTGCGGGACTAGCGGGACCTAGCTCCTACAATGAGCAGTTCTTC.

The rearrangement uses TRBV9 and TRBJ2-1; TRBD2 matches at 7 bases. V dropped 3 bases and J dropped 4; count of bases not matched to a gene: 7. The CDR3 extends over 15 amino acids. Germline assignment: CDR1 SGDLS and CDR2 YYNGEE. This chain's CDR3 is CASSADGGSYNEQFF. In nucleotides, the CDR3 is TGTGCCAGCAGCGCGGACGGGGGGTCGTACAATGAGCAGTTCTTC.

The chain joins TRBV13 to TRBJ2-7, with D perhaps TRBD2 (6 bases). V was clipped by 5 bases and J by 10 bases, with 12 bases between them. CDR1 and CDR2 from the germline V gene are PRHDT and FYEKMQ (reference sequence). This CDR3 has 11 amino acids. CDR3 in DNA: TGTGCCAGCAGCCCCGGCGGGGTTCAGTACTTC. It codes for CASSPGGVQYF.

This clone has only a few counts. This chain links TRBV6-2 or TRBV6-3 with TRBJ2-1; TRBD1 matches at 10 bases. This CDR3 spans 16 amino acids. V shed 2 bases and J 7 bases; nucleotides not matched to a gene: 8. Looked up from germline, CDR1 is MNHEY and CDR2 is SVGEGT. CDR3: CASSYGDRGGLNEQFF. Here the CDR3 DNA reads TGTGCCAGCAGTTACGGGGACAGGGGTGGATTAAATGAGCAGTTCTTC.

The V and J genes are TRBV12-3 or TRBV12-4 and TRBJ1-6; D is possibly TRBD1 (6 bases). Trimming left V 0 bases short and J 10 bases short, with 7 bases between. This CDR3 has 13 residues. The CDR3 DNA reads TGTGCCAGCAGTTTAGCAGGACAGTCACCCCTCCACTTT. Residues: CASSLAGQSPLHF.

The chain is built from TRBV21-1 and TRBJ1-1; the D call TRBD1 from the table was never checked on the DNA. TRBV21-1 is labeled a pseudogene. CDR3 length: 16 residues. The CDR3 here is CASSLDRGVMNTEAFF. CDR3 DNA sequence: TGTGCCAGCAGCTTGGACAGGGGGGTTATGAACACTGAAGCTTTCTTT.

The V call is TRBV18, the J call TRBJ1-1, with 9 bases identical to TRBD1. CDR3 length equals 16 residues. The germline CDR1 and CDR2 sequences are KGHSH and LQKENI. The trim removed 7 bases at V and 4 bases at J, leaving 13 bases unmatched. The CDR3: CASFGQGKGVRTEAFF. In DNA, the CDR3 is TGTGCCAGCTTTGGACAGGGGAAGGGGGTGCGCACTGAAGCTTTCTTT.

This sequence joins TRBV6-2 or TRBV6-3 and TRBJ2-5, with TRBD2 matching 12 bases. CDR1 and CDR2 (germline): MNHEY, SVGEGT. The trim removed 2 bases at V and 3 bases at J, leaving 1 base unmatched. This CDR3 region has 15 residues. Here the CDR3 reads CASSYLAGGEETQYF. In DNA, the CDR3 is TGTGCCAGCAGTTACCTAGCGGGGGGGGAAGAGACCCAGTACTTC.

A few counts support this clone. The CDR3 protein is CASSTTKTDPGNTIYF. The CDR3 DNA sequence: TGTGCCAGTAGTACTACTAAGACAGATCCTGGAAACACCATATATTTT. This sequence joins TRBV19 and TRBJ1-3; D is possibly TRBD1 (5 bases). The germline gives CDR1 LNHDA, CDR2 SQIVND (reference sequence). The CDR3 has 16 residues. Trimming took off 4 bases at V and 2 bases at J, with 15 bases between the two ends.

CDR3 nucleotide sequence: TGCGCCAGCAGCCCCGGGACTAGCGGACTGTGGGATACGCAGTATTTT. Translating it yields CASSPGTSGLWDTQYF. The chain carries TRBV5-1 and TRBJ2-3; 11 bases map to TRBD2. The CDR3 consists of 16 residues. CDR1 and CDR2 (germline): SGHRS, YFSETQ. Unmatched junction bases numbered 10, after V lost 4 bases and J lost 6 bases. The full variable domain, in which reference TRBV5-1 and TRBJ2-3 provide the parts outside the CDR3, is KAGVTQTPRYLIKTRGQQVTLSCSPISGHRSVSWYQQTPGQGLQFLFEYFSETQRNKGNFPGRFSGRQFSNSRSEMNVSTLELGDSALYLCASSPGTSGLWDTQYFGPGTRLTVL.

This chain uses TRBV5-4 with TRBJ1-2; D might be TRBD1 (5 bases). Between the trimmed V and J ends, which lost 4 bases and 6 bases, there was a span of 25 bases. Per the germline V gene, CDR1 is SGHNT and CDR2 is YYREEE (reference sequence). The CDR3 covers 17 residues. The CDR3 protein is CASSTLQGWEVKDGYTF. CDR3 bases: TGTGCCAGCAGCACCTTGCAGGGATGGGAAGTTAAGGATGGCTACACCTTC.

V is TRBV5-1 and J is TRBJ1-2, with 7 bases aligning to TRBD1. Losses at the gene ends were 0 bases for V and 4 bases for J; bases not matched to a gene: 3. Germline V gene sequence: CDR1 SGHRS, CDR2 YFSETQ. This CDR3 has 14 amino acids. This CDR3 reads CASSLGSGGYGYTF. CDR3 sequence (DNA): TGCGCCAGCAGCTTGGGGTCAGGGGGCTATGGCTACACCTTC.

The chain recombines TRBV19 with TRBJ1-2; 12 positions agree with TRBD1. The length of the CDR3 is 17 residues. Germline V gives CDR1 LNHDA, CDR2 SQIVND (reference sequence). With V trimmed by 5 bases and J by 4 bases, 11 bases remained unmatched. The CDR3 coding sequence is TGTGCCAGTAGTCCAGTCCCGGGACAGGGGGCGAGCTATGGCTACACCTTC. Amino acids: CASSPVPGQGASYGYTF.

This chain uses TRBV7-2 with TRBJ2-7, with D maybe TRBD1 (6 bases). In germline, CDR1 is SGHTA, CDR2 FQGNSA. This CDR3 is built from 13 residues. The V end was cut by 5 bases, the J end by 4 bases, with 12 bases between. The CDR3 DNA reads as TGTGCCAGCAGCCCGGACAGATTATACGAGCAGTACTTC. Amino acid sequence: CASSPDRLYEQYF.

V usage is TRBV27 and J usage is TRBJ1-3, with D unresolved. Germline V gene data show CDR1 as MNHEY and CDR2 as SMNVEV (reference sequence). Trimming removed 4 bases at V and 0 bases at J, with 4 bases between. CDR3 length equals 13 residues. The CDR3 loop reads CASSYSSGNTIYF. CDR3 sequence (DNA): TGTGCCAGCAGTTACAGCTCTGGAAACACCATATATTTT.

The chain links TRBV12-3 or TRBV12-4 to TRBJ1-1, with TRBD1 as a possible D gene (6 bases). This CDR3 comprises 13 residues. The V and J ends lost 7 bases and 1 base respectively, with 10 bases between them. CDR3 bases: TGTGCCAGCACTGACAGGCCGAACACTGAAGCTTTCTTT. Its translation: CASTDRPNTEAFF.

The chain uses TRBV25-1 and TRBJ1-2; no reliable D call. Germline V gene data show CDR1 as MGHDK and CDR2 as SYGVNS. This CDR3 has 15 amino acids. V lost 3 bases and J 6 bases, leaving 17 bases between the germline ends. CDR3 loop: CASSDYKLGRNGYTF. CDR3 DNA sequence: TGTGCCAGCAGTGACTATAAGCTAGGGAGGAATGGCTACACCTTC.